A single sample gave rise to the 18 T cell receptor beta chains below, sequenced in a study of blood T cell repertoires in COVID-19. The method was immunoSEQ multiplex PCR; TCRdb's version includes in-frame clones alone and lacks a portion of them. The table lists approximately 230,000 clones, more than 85% of them singletons. The specimen was PBMCs or T cells enriched from blood (not recorded which). Receptors were obtained from a woman in her 30s who had recovered from COVID-19.

The chain's CDR3 is CASSRTGPYGVTQYF. As DNA, the CDR3 is TGTGCCAGCTCTCGGACAGGGCCATACGGTGTGACCCAGTACTTC. V usage is TRBV7-9 and J usage is TRBJ2-5, with 8 bases aligning to TRBD1. The CDR3 totals 15 residues. CDR1 is SEHNR and CDR2 is FQNEAQ in the germline V gene (reference sequence). J gave up 7 bases and V 8 bases, and 15 bases lay outside the gene matches.

The V gene is TRBV19, the J gene TRBJ1-1; TRBD1 matches 7 bases. There are 14 residues in the CDR3. Germline CDR1 and CDR2: LNHDA and SQIVND (reference sequence). Unmatched junction bases numbered 10, after V lost 6 bases and J lost 6 bases. The DNA for the CDR3 is TGTGCCAGTAGCCCGGGACAGCTAGTCTCTGAAGCTTTCTTT. This gives the protein CASSPGQLVSEAFF.

This chain uses TRBV20-1 with TRBJ2-3; the D gene is possibly TRBD2 (5 bases). The V gene lost 3 bases and the J gene lost 1 base, with 8 bases spanning the gap. This CDR3 is 13 amino acids long. Germline-derived CDR1 and CDR2 are DFQATT and SNEGSKA (reference sequence). The CDR3: CSASKAGTDTQYF. CDR3 sequence (DNA): TGCAGTGCTAGTAAAGCGGGCACAGATACGCAGTATTTT.

The chain couples TRBV6-5 to TRBJ1-1; D gene unclear. The CDR3 runs 15 residues. V was trimmed by 0 bases and J by 4 bases, leaving 12 bases between them. CDR1 is MNHEY and CDR2 is SVGAGI in the germline V gene. As DNA, the CDR3 is TGTGCCAGCAGTTACTCGGAGGGCCGGAGCACTGAAGCTTTCTTT. Amino acids: CASSYSEGRSTEAFF.

The chain joins TRBV10-3 to TRBJ2-1; 10 bases are a match to TRBD2. Germline assignment: CDR1 ENHRY and CDR2 SYGVKD. After removal of 8 bases from V and 7 bases from J, the junction contained 5 bases not matched to a gene. The CDR3 is made up of 13 amino acids. The CDR3 sequence is CAIHGLAENEQFF. The CDR3 DNA sequence: TGTGCCATCCACGGACTAGCGGAAAATGAGCAGTTCTTC.

The chain joins TRBV6-5 to TRBJ2-7, with 11 bases fitting TRBD1. Germline CDR1 reads MNHEY; CDR2 reads SVGAGI. The ends lost 2 bases at V and 3 bases at J; junction bases unmatched: 6. The length of the CDR3 is 16 residues. The CDR3 reads CASSYDGGTGGYEQYF. In DNA, the CDR3 is TGTGCCAGCAGTTACGATGGCGGGACAGGGGGCTACGAGCAGTACTTC.

The genes are TRBV9 and TRBJ1-5, with 7 bases aligning to TRBD1. The J segment lost 4 bases and the V segment lost 3 bases, leaving 10 bases of the junction unmatched. The germline gives CDR1 SGDLS, CDR2 YYNGEE. The CDR3 length is 16 residues. The CDR3, as DNA: TGTGCCAGCAGCGAGGGGGAGGACAGGTCAAATCAGCCCCAGCATTTT. Its translation is CASSEGEDRSNQPQHF.

This clone is a singleton in its sample. The chain recombines TRBV15 with TRBJ2-7, with 9 bases matching TRBD1. The germline CDR1 and CDR2 sequences are LNHNV and YYDKDF (reference sequence). This CDR3 is 15 amino acids long. The J segment lost 6 bases and the V segment lost 0 bases, leaving 6 bases of the junction unmatched. CDR3 protein: CATSRDRTGDREQYF. The CDR3 DNA follows: TGTGCCACCAGCAGAGACCGGACAGGGGATCGCGAGCAGTACTTC.

The V and J genes are TRBV19 and TRBJ1-2; tentatively, D is TRBD1 (5 bases). The CDR3 runs to 12 residues. The V end was cut by 11 bases, the J end by 0 bases, with 10 bases between. Germline V gene lookup returns CDR1 LNHDA and CDR2 SQIVND (reference sequence). The CDR3 region is CAGGDANYGYTF. For the CDR3, the DNA is TGTGCCGGCGGGGACGCTAACTATGGCTACACCTTC.

The CDR3 DNA reads as TGTGCCAGCAGCCAAGAGCGGTGGCCCTACACAGATACGCAGTATTTT. It encodes CASSQERWPYTDTQYF. The gene calls are TRBV3-1 (or the pseudogene TRBV3-2) and TRBJ2-3; D ambiguous. Trimming removed 0 bases at V and 2 bases at J, with 12 bases between. The CDR3 length is 16 residues. Germline V gene data show CDR1 as LGHDT and CDR2 as YNNKEL (reference sequence).

J is TRBJ1-2 and V is TRBV7-6; 7 bases are a match to TRBD1. Per germline, CDR1 SGHVS and CDR2 FNYEAQ. The V segment lost 3 bases and the J segment 7 bases; nucleotides outside the gene matches: 14. This CDR3 contains 16 residues. The CDR3 coding sequence is TGTGCCAGCAGCTTTCGGACAGGCGAGGAATTCTCTGGCTACACCTTC. Protein product: CASSFRTGEEFSGYTF.

This rearrangement joins TRBV4-3 to TRBJ1-2; the match to TRBD1 covers 7 bases. Germline lookup yields CDR1 LGHNA and CDR2 YSLEER. Germline trimming cut 0 bases from V and 11 bases from J; bases unmatched to any gene: 12. The CDR3 is made up of 15 amino acids. This chain's CDR3 is CASSQDRATGERYTF. CDR3 DNA sequence: TGCGCCAGCAGCCAAGATAGAGCTACAGGGGAGAGGTACACCTTC.

The V and J genes are TRBV13 and TRBJ2-5; 12 nucleotides agree with TRBD1. There are 16 residues in the CDR3. Germline-derived CDR1 and CDR2 are PRHDT and FYEKMQ (reference sequence). Trimming cost V 5 bases and J 5 bases; bases outside gene matches: 9. The CDR3, as DNA: TGTGCCAGCAGCGTTTTATGGGACAGGGGGCTGGAGACCCAGTACTTC. This encodes CASSVLWDRGLETQYF.

V is TRBV19 and J is TRBJ1-5; D perhaps matches TRBD1 (5 bases). This CDR3 has 15 residues. Germline V gene sequence: CDR1 LNHDA, CDR2 SQIVND (reference sequence). V dropped 2 bases and J dropped 4 bases, with 12 bases sitting between them. The CDR3 nucleotides are TGTGCCAGTAGTATAACGGGGGTTGCGAATCAGCCCCAGCATTTT. It codes for CASSITGVANQPQHF.

The genes are TRBV9 and TRBJ1-6; TRBD1 might be the D (6 bases). The V end was cut by 3 bases, the J end by 6 bases, with 13 bases between. This CDR3 comprises 15 residues. Germline V gene data show CDR1 as SGDLS and CDR2 as YYNGEE. This CDR3 is CASSATGQPNSPLHF. In nucleotides, the CDR3 is TGTGCCAGCAGCGCCACCGGACAGCCTAATTCACCCCTCCACTTT.

The chain joins TRBV5-1 to TRBJ1-6; weak D call: TRBD1 (5 bases). From germline, CDR1 is SGHRS and CDR2 YFSETQ. This CDR3 region has 14 residues. The germline V and J ends were trimmed by 2 bases and 8 bases, with 11 bases remaining between them. Written as DNA, the CDR3 is TGCGCCAGCAGCTTTGGGGCGCAGGATTCACCCCTCCACTTT. Its translation: CASSFGAQDSPLHF. Filled out from reference TRBV5-1 and TRBJ1-6, the complete variable domain reads KAGVTQTPRYLIKTRGQQVTLSCSPISGHRSVSWYQQTPGQGLQFLFEYFSETQRNKGNFPGRFSGRQFSNSRSEMNVSTLELGDSALYLCASSFGAQDSPLHFGNGTRLTVT.

The chain is built from TRBV7-9 and TRBJ2-1, with a weak D call TRBD1 (6 bases). V was trimmed by 3 bases and J by 7 bases, leaving 10 bases between them. The CDR3 extends over 13 amino acids. Germline CDR1 and CDR2: SEHNR and FQNEAQ (reference sequence). The CDR3 DNA sequence: TGTGCCAGCAGCTTTACAGGGTCAAATGAGCAGTTCTTC. Translated: CASSFTGSNEQFF.

V and J are TRBV30 and TRBJ1-2, with no clear D. This CDR3 comprises 13 residues. CDR1 is GTSNPN and CDR2 is SVGIG in the germline V gene (reference sequence). V lost 4 bases and J 2 bases, leaving 11 bases between the germline ends. The chain's CDR3 is CAWKGGSNYGYTF. For the CDR3, the DNA is TGTGCCTGGAAAGGAGGGTCAAACTATGGCTACACCTTC.